These 18 T cell receptor beta chains originate from one sample sequenced in a study of cytomegalovirus exposure and HLA in healthy donors. It was with 60 Vbeta and 13 Jbeta primers that the PCR ran. Profiled with immunoSEQ multiplex PCR; TCRdb holds only in-frame clones, not every one. The sample includes approximately 58,000 clones. What was sequenced was PBMCs. The source is a man between 18 and 35 years old in good health and CMV-seropositive.

This chain links TRBV28 with TRBJ1-5, with a tentative D call TRBD1 (5 bases). Per germline, CDR1 MDHEN and CDR2 SYDVKM. This CDR3 is 15 amino acids long. The V gene lost 2 bases and the J gene lost 6 bases, with 14 bases spanning the gap. The CDR3 is CASSLRTGVGQPQHF. The CDR3 DNA reads TGTGCCAGCAGTTTAAGGACGGGGGTTGGTCAGCCCCAGCATTTT.

The chain carries TRBV7-9 and TRBJ1-1, with D maybe TRBD1 (6 bases). Germline V gene lookup returns CDR1 SEHNR and CDR2 FQNEAQ (reference sequence). V shed 10 bases and J shed 3 bases, with 18 bases lying between them. The CDR3 totals 14 residues. CDR3 in DNA: TGTGCCACCACTGGGGCGACAGGCGACACTGAAGCTTTCTTT. Amino acid sequence: CATTGATGDTEAFF.

The CDR3 nucleotides read TGCAGTGGGGCCTTCTCCTACGAGCAGTACTTC. It yields the protein CSGAFSYEQYF. This sequence joins TRBV20-1 and TRBJ2-7; D call uncertain. Between the trimmed V and J ends, which lost 7 bases and 0 bases, there was a span of 7 bases. Germline CDR1 and CDR2: DFQATT and SNEGSKA (reference sequence). This CDR3 contains 11 residues.

In regard to this clone: Mismatch with germline at one junction end may stem from a read error. The V and J genes are TRBV18 and TRBJ2-1; D not resolved. CDR3 length: 12 residues. Per germline, CDR1 KGHSH and CDR2 LQKENI. The CDR3 coding sequence is TGTGCCAGCTCACCAAATAACGGCGAGCGGTTCTTC. This gives the protein CASSPNNGERFF.

The rearrangement uses TRBV20-1 and TRBJ2-7; TRBD2 is a possible D gene (6 bases). Trimming left V 4 bases short and J 7 bases short, with 11 bases between. Looked up from germline, CDR1 is DFQATT and CDR2 is SNEGSKA (reference sequence). The CDR3 loop spans 11 amino acids. The CDR3 loop reads CSANREREQYF. CDR3 coding DNA: TGCAGTGCTAATCGGGAGAGGGAGCAGTACTTC.

V usage is TRBV29-1 and J usage is TRBJ2-5, with 10 nucleotides matching TRBD2. The CDR3 consists of 12 residues. Germline CDR1 is SQVTM and CDR2 is ANQGSEA. Losses at the gene ends were 0 bases for V and 11 bases for J; bases not matched to a gene: 3. In DNA form, the CDR3 reads TGCAGCGTTGAAGATACTAGCGGGGAGCAGTACTTC. This sequence encodes CSVEDTSGEQYF.

V gene TRBV5-4 combines with J gene TRBJ2-1; D is possibly TRBD1 (5 bases). This CDR3 spans 13 amino acids. Germline lookup yields CDR1 SGHNT and CDR2 YYREEE (reference sequence). Trimming removed 0 bases at V and 8 bases at J, with 9 bases between. The CDR3: CASSLAGNDEQFF. The CDR3 bases are TGTGCCAGCAGCTTGGCAGGGAATGATGAGCAGTTCTTC.

V usage is TRBV5-6 and J usage is TRBJ2-2, with D tentatively TRBD1 (5 bases). V dropped 6 bases and J dropped 0 bases, with 6 bases sitting between them. The germline V gene encodes CDR1 SGHDT and CDR2 YYEEEE. The CDR3 length is 13 residues. DNA of the CDR3: TGTGCCAGCACGGACACGAACACCGGGGAGCTGTTTTTT. Translation: CASTDTNTGELFF.

The gene calls are TRBV27 and TRBJ2-3; 11 nucleotides match TRBD1. V was pared by 3 bases and J by 5 bases, with 4 bases of the junction left unmatched. The CDR3 has 15 amino acids. Germline CDR1 MNHEY, CDR2 SMNVEV (reference sequence). CDR3 DNA sequence: TGTGCCAGCAGTTTCAGGGACAGGGGGAAAGATACGCAGTATTTT. Translation: CASSFRDRGKDTQYF.

V and J are TRBV5-1 and TRBJ2-7; the match to TRBD1 covers 8 bases. J gave up 6 bases and V 1 base, and 9 bases lay outside the gene matches. CDR1 SGHRS and CDR2 YFSETQ come from the germline V gene. The CDR3 sequence is 15 residues long. The chain's CDR3 is CASSLTPQGAAEQYF. CDR3 bases: TGCGCCAGCAGCTTGACTCCCCAGGGGGCGGCCGAGCAGTACTTC.

The chain carries TRBV9 and TRBJ2-6; D is uncertain. V was shortened by 2 bases and J by 2 bases, with 11 bases between the two germline ends. Germline lookup yields CDR1 SGDLS and CDR2 YYNGEE. CDR3 length: 16 residues. The CDR3 region is CASSVVRVAGANVLTF. The CDR3 nucleotides read TGTGCCAGCAGCGTGGTCCGAGTGGCTGGGGCCAACGTCCTGACTTTC. Combining the CDR3 with reference TRBV9 and TRBJ2-6 gives the whole variable domain DSGVTQTPKHLITATGQRVTLRCSPRSGDLSVYWYQQSLDQGLQFLIQYYNGEERAKGNILERFSAQQFPDLHSELNLSSLELGDSALYFCASSVVRVAGANVLTFGAGSRLTVL.

The rearrangement joins TRBV28 to TRBJ1-4; 8 nucleotides match TRBD1. CDR1 and CDR2 from the germline V gene are MDHEN and SYDVKM. The CDR3 consists of 16 residues. J gave up 8 bases and V 3 bases, and 11 bases lay outside the gene matches. CDR3 DNA: TGTGCCAGCAGTTTCGCCTCCGACAGGGGCGGGGAAAAACTGTTTTTT. Translation gives CASSFASDRGGEKLFF.

This chain joins TRBV6-4 and TRBJ1-5; D may be TRBD1 (5 bases). Germline assignment: CDR1 MRHNA and CDR2 SNTAGT. The CDR3 covers 13 residues. V lost 3 bases to trimming and J lost 12 bases, with 15 bases between them. CDR3 DNA sequence: TGTGCCAGCAGTGAATTCCCTGACAGAGACCAGCATTTT. This translates into CASSEFPDRDQHF.

The CDR3 is CASSLSTAGKSPLHF. The CDR3 DNA reads as TGTGCCAGCAGTTTATCGACGGCAGGGAAGTCACCCCTCCACTTT. The chain carries TRBV27 and TRBJ1-6, with D possibly matching TRBD1 (5 bases). The V end lost 0 bases, the J end lost 10 bases, and 13 bases lay between the germline ends. The CDR3 loop spans 15 amino acids. The germline V gene encodes CDR1 MNHEY and CDR2 SMNVEV (reference sequence).

The V gene is TRBV6-1, the J gene TRBJ2-5; 7 bases map to TRBD2. The germline CDR1 and CDR2 sequences are MNHNS and SASEGT. V trimming: 1 base; J trimming: 4 bases; junction bases outside the gene matches: 9. This CDR3 region has 16 residues. The CDR3 sequence: CASSEEATGGRETQYF. The CDR3 DNA follows: TGTGCCAGCAGTGAAGAAGCAACGGGGGGACGAGAGACCCAGTACTTC.

This chain connects TRBV19 to TRBJ1-2, with TRBD1 identical over 9 bases. The trim removed 7 bases at V and 5 bases at J, leaving 5 bases unmatched. Germline V gene data show CDR1 as LNHDA and CDR2 as SQIVND (reference sequence). The CDR3 totals 13 residues. CDR3 in DNA: TGTGCCAGTAATACTGGACAGGGGTATGGCTACACCTTC. Its protein product is CASNTGQGYGYTF.

The chain is built from TRBV5-5 and TRBJ2-7; D remains ambiguous. The germline V gene has CDR1 SGHKS and CDR2 YYEKEE (reference sequence). The CDR3 extends over 11 amino acids. Trimming took off 5 bases at V and 2 bases at J, with 5 bases between the two ends. The CDR3 DNA sequence: TGTGCCAGCAGATCCGCCTACGAGCAGTACTTC. The encoded protein is CASRSAYEQYF.

The chain recombines TRBV29-1 with TRBJ2-2; TRBD1 matches 8 bases. Germline lookup yields CDR1 SQVTM and CDR2 ANQGSEA. Trimming at V came to 5 bases and at J to 3 bases, leaving 5 bases not matched to a gene. The CDR3 length is 14 residues. Here the CDR3 reads CSVSKTGDTGELFF. CDR3 DNA sequence: TGCAGCGTTTCCAAGACAGGGGACACCGGGGAGCTGTTTTTT.